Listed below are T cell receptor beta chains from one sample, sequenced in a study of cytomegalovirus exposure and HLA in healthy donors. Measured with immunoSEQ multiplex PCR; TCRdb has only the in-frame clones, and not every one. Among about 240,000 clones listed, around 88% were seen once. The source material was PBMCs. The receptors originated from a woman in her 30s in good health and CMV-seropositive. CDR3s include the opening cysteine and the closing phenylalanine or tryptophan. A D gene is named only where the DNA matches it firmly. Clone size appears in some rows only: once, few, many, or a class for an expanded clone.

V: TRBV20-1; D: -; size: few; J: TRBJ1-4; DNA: TGCAGTTGGACAGTGAGGGAAAAACTGTTTTTT; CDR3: CSWTVREKLFF
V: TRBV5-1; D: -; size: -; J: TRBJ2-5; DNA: TGCGCCAGCAGCCGCACAGCAGGACAAGAGACCCAGTACTTC; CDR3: CASSRTAGQETQYF
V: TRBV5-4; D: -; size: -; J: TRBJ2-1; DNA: TGTGCCAGCAGCTTGGCTTCCGGTAATGAGCAGTTCTTC; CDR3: CASSLASGNEQFF
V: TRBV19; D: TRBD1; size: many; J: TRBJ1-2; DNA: TGTGCCAGTAGCCCAACGGACAGGGTCCTGCAGGGCTACACCTTC; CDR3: CASSPTDRVLQGYTF
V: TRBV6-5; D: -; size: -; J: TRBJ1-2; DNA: TGTGCCAGCAGTTGGGGGGGCGCGAGCGACGGCTACACCTTC; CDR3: CASSWGGASDGYTF
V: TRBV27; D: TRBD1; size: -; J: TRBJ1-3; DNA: TGTGCCAGCAGGGGACAGGGGATAGGAAACACCATATATTTT; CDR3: CASRGQGIGNTIYF
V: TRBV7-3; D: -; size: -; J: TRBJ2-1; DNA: TGTGCCGGCCAGCCTAGAGCTCTAAGCTCCTACAATGAGCAGTTCTTC; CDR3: CAGQPRALSSYNEQFF
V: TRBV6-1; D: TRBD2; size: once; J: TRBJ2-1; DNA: TGTGCCAGCAGTGATGGGGGGGGATTTTACAATGAGCAGTTCTTC; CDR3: CASSDGGGFYNEQFF
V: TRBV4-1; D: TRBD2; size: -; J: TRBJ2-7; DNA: TGCGCCAGCAGCCAAGGATCGAGCGGGAGGTCGTCCGAGCAGTACTTC; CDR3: CASSQGSSGRSSEQYF
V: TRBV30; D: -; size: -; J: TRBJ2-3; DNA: TGTGCCTGGAGTGTACAAGCGACTAGCACAGATACGCAGTATTTT; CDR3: CAWSVQATSTDTQYF
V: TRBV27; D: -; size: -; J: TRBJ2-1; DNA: TGTGCCAGCAGTTATTTTTGGGACACCTACAATGAGCAGTTCTTC; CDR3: CASSYFWDTYNEQFF
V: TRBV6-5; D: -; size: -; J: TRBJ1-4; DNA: TGTGCCAGCATAGTAAATGAAAAACTGTTTTTT; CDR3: CASIVNEKLFF